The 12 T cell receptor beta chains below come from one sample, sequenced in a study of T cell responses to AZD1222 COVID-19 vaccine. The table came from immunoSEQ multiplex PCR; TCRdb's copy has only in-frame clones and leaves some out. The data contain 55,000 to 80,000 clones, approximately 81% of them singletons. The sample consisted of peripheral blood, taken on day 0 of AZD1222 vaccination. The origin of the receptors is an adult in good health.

Here the CDR3 reads CASSRRQGRTEAFF. The CDR3 coding sequence is TGTGCCAGCAGCCGCCGACAGGGACGAACTGAAGCTTTCTTT. This chain links TRBV3-1 (or the pseudogene TRBV3-2) with TRBJ1-1; TRBD1 aligns across 7 bases. Germline CDR1 reads LGHDT; CDR2 reads YNNKEL (reference sequence). Trimming at V came to 4 bases and at J to 5 bases, leaving 7 bases not matched to a gene. CDR3 length equals 14 residues.

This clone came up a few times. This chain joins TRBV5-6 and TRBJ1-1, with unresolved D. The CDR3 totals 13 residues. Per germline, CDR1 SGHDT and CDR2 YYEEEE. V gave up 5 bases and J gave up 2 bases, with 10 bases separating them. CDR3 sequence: CASRADINTEAFF. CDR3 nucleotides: TGTGCCAGCAGGGCAGATATAAACACTGAAGCTTTCTTT. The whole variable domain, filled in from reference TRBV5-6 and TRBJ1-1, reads DAGVTQSPTHLIKTRGQQVTLRCSPKSGHDTVSWYQQALGQGPQFIFQYYEEEERQRGNFPDRFSGHQFPNYSSELNVNALLLGDSALYLCASRADINTEAFFGQGTRLTVV.

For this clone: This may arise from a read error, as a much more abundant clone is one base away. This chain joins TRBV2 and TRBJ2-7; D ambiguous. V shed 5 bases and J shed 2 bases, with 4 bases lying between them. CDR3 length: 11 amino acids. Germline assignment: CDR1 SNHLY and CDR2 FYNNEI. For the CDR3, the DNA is TGTGCCAGCAGTCAAACCTACGAGCAGTACTTC. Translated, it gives CASSQTYEQYF.

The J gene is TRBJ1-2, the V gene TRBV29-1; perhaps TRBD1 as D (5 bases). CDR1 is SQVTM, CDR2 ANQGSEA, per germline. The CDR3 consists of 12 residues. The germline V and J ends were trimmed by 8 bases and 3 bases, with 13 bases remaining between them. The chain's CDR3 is CSTQRDDYGYTF. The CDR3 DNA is TGCAGCACCCAGAGGGACGACTATGGCTACACCTTC. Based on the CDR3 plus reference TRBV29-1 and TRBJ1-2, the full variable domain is SAVISQKPSRDICQRGTSLTIQCQVDSQVTMMFWYRQQPGQSLTLIATANQGSEATYESGFVIDKFPISRPNLTFSTLTVSNMSPEDSSIYLCSTQRDDYGYTFGSGTRLTVV.

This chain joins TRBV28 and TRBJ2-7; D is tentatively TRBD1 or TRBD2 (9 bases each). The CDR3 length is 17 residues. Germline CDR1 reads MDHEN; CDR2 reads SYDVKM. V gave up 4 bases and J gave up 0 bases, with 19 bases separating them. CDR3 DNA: TGTGCCAGCAGTTCCGCGGGGGGGACAGGGTTCTCCTACGAGCAGTACTTC. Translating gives CASSSAGGTGFSYEQYF.

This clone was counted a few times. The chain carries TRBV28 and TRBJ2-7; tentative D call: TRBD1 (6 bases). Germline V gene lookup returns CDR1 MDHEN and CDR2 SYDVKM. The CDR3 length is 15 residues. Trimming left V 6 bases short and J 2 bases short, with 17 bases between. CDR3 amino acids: CASSLNRAGTYEQYF. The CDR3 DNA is TGTGCCAGCAGCCTAAACAGGGCAGGGACCTACGAGCAGTACTTC.

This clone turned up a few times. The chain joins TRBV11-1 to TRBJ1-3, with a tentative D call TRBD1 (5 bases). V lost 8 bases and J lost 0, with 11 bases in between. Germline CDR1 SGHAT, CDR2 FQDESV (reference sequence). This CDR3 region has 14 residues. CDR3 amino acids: CASLTRGSGNTIYF. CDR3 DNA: TGTGCCAGCCTAACTAGGGGCTCTGGAAACACCATATATTTT.

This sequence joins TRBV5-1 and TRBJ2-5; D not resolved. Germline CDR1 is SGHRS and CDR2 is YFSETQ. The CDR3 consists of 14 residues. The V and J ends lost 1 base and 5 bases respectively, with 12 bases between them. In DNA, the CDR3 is TGCGCCAGCAGCTTGATGGGGTTGCGGGAGACCCAGTACTTC. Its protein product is CASSLMGLRETQYF.

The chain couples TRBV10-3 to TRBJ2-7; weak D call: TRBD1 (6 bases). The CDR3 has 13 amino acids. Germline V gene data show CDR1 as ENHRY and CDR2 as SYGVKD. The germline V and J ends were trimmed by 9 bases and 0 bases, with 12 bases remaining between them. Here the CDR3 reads CAILRDNSYEQYF. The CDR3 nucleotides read TGTGCCATACTACGGGACAACTCCTACGAGCAGTACTTC.

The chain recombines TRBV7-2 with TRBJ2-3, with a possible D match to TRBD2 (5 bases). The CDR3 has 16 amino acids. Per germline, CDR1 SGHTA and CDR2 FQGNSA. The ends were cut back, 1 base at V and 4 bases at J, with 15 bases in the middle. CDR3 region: CASSLDRRNGADTQYF. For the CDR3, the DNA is TGTGCCAGCAGCTTAGATCGGCGGAACGGGGCAGATACGCAGTATTTT.

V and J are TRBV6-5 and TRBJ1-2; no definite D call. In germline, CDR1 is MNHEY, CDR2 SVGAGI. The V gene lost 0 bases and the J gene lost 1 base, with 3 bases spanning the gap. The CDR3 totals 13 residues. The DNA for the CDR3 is TGTGCCAGCAGTTACTCAGGTAACTATGGCTACACCTTC. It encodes CASSYSGNYGYTF.

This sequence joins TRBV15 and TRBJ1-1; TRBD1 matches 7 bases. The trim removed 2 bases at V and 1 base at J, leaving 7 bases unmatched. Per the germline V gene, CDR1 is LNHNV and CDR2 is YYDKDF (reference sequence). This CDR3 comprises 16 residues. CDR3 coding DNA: TGTGCCACCAGCAGACGTCAGGGGGTAGGGAACACTGAAGCTTTCTTT. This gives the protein CATSRRQGVGNTEAFF. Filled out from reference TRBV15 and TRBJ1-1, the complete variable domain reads DAMVIQNPRYQVTQFGKPVTLSCSQTLNHNVMYWYQQKSSQAPKLLFHYYDKDFNNEADTPDNFQSRRPNTSFCFLDIRSPGLGDTAMYLCATSRRQGVGNTEAFFGQGTRLTVV.